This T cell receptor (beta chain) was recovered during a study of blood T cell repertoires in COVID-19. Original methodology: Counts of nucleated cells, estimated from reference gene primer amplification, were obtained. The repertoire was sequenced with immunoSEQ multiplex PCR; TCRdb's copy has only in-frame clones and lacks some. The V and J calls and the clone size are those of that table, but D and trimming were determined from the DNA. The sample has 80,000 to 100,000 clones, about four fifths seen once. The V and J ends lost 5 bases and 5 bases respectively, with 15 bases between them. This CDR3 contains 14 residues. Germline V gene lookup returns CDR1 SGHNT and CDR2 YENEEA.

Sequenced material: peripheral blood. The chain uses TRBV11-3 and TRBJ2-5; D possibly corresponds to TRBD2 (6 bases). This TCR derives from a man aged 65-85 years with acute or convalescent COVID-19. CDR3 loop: CASSPSGLYETQYF. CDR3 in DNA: TGTGCCAGCAGCCCTTCGGGACTGTACGAGACCCAGTACTTC.